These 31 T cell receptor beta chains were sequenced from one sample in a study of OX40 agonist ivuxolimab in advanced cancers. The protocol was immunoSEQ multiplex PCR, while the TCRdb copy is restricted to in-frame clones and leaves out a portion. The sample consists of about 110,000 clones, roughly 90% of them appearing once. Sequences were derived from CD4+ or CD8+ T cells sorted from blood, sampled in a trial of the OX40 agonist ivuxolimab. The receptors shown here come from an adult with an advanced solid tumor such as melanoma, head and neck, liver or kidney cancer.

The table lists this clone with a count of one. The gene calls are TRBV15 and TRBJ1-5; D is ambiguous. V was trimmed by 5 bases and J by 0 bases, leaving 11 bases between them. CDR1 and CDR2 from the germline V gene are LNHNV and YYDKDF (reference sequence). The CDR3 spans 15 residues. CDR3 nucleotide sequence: TGTGCCACCAGCCCCGATGGGAATAGCAATCAGCCCCAGCATTTT. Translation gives CATSPDGNSNQPQHF.

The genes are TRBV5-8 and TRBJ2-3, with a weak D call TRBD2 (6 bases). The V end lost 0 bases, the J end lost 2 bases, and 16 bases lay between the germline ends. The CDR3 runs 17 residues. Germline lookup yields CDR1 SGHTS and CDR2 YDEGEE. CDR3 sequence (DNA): TGTGCCAGCAGCTTGGTCTTGGTAGCGGCTTTCACAGATACGCAGTATTTT. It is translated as CASSLVLVAAFTDTQYF.

The CDR3 DNA reads TGTGCCAGCACCATAACAGGGGGCACTGAAGCTTTCTTT. Translated, it gives CASTITGGTEAFF. This chain joins TRBV5-5 and TRBJ1-1, with 8 bases that match TRBD1. Germline loops: CDR1 SGHKS, CDR2 YYEKEE (reference sequence). Trimming removed 6 bases from V and 4 bases from J; junction bases left unmatched: 5. This CDR3 spans 13 amino acids.

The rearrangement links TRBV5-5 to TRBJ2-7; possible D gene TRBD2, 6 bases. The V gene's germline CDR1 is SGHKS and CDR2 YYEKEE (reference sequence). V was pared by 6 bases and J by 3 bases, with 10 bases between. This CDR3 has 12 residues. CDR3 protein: CASMEGFYEQYF. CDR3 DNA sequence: TGTGCCAGCATGGAGGGGTTCTACGAGCAGTACTTC.

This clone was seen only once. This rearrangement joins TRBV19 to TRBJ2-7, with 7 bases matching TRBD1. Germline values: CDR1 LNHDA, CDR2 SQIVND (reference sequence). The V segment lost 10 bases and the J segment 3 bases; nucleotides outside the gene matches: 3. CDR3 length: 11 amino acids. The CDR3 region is CATGQFYEQYF. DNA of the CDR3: TGTGCCACGGGACAGTTCTACGAGCAGTACTTC.

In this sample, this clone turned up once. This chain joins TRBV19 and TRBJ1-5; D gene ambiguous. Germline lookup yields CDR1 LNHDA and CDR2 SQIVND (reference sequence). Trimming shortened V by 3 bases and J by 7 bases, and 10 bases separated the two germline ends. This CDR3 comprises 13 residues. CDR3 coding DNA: TGTGCCAGTAGTATGTCGGGCGAACAGCCCCAGCATTTT. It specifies CASSMSGEQPQHF.

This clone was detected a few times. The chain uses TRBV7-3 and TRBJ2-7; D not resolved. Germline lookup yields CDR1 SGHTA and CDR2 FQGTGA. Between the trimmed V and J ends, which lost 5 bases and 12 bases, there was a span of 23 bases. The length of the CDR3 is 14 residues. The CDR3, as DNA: TGTGCCAGCAGCCCCTCCTCAGGAAACCCCCGGCGGTACTTC. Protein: CASSPSSGNPRRYF.

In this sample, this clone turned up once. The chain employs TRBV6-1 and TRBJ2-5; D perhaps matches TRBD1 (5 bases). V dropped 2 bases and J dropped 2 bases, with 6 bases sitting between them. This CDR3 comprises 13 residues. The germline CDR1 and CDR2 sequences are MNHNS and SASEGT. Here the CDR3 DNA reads TGTGCCAGCAGTGAACAGGGACAAGAGACCCAGTACTTC. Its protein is CASSEQGQETQYF.

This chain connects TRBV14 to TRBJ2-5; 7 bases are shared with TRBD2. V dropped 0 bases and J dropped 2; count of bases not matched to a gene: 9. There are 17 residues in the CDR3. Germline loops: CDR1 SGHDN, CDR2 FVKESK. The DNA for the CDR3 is TGTGCCAGCAGCCAAGATTATCGGGGAGGGTTTCAAGAGACCCAGTACTTC. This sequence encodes CASSQDYRGGFQETQYF.

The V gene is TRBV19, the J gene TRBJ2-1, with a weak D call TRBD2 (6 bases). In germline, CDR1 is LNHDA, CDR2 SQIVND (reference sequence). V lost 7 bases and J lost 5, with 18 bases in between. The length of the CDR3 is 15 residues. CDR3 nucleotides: TGTGCCAGTACCCCCCGGGGGACCCCAAACAATGAGCAGTTCTTC. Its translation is CASTPRGTPNNEQFF.

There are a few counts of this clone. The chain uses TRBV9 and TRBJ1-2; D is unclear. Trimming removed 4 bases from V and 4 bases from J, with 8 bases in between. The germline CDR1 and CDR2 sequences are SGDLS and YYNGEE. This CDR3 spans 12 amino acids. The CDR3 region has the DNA TGTGCCAGCAGCTTGGACCCCTATGGCTACACCTTC. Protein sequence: CASSLDPYGYTF.

The DNA of the CDR3 is TGTGCCAGCAGTCAGGCCTTTTGGAATGAGCAGTTCTTC. Its translation is CASSQAFWNEQFF. This chain connects TRBV6-1 to TRBJ2-1; the D is unclear. The germline gives CDR1 MNHNS, CDR2 SASEGT. Trimming cost V 5 bases and J 7 bases, with 12 bases left between them. There are 13 residues in the CDR3.

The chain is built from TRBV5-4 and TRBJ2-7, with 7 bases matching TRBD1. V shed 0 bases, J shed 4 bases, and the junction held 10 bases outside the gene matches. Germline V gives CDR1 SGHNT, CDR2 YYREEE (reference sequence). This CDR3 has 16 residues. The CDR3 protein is CASSLGVPGQSYEQYF. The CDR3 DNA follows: TGTGCCAGCAGCTTGGGAGTTCCGGGACAGAGTTACGAGCAGTACTTC. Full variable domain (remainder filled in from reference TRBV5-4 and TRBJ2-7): ETGVTQSPTHLIKTRGQQVTLRCSSQSGHNTVSWYQQALGQGPQFIFQYYREEENGRGNFPPRFSGLQFPNYSSELNVNALELDDSALYLCASSLGVPGQSYEQYFGPGTRLTVT.

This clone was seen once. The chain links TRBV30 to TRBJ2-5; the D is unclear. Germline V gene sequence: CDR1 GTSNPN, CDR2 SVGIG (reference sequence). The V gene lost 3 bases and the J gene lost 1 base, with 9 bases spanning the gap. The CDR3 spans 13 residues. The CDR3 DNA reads TGTGCCTGGAGCGCGGAAGTCCAAGAGACCCAGTACTTC. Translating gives CAWSAEVQETQYF.

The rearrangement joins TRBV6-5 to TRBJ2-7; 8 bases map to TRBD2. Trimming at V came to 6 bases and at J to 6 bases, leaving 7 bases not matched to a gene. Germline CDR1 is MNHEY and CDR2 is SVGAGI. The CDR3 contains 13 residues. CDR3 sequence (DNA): TGTGCCAGCAGAATAGCGGGGTTTGGCGAGCAGTACTTC. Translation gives CASRIAGFGEQYF.

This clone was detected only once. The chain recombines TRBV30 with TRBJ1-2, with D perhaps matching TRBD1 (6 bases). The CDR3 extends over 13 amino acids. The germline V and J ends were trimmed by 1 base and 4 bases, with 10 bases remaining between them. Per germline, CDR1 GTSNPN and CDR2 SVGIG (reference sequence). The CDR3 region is CAWSGGGPYGYTF. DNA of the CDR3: TGTGCCTGGAGTGGGGGGGGGCCCTATGGCTACACCTTC.

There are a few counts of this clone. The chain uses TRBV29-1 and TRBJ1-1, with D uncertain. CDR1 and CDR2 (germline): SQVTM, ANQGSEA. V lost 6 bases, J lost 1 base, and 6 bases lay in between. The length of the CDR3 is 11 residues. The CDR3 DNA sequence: TGCAGCGTCAGTCCGAACACTGAAGCTTTCTTT. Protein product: CSVSPNTEAFF.

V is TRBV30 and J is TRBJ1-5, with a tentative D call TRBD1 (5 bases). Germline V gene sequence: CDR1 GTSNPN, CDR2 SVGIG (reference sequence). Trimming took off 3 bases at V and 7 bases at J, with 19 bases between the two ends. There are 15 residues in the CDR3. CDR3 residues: CAWRPNGRVVQPQHF. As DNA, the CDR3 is TGTGCCTGGAGACCAAACGGCAGGGTTGTACAGCCCCAGCATTTT.

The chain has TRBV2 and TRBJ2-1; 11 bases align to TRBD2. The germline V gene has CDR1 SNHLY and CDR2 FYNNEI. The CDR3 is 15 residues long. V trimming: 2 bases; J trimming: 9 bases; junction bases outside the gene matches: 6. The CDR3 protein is CASSELLAGASEQFF. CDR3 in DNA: TGTGCCAGCAGTGAATTACTAGCGGGAGCTTCTGAGCAGTTCTTC. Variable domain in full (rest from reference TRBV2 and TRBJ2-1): EPEVTQTPSHQVTQMGQEVILRCVPISNHLYFYWYRQILGQKVEFLVSFYNNEISEKSEIFDDQFSVERPDGSNFTLKIRSTKLEDSAMYFCASSELLAGASEQFFGPGTRLTVL.

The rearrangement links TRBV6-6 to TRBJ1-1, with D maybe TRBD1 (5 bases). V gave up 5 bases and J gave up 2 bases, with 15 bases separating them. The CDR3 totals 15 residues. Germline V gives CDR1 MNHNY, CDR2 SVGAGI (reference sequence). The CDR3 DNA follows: TGTGCCAGCAGTACCCTTCCCCAGGGAAACACTGAAGCTTTCTTT. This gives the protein CASSTLPQGNTEAFF.

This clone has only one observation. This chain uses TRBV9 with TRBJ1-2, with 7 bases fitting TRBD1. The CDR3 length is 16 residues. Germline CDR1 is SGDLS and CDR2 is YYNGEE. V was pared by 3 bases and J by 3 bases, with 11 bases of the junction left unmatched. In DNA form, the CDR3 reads TGTGCCAGCAGCGAGGAAACAGGGGTCGGACACTATGGCTACACCTTC. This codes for CASSEETGVGHYGYTF.

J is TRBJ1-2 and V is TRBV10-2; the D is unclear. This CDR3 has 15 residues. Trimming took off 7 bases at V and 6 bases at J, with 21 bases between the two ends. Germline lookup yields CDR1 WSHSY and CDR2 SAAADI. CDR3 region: CASNPRGSPNNGYTF. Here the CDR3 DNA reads TGCGCCAGCAACCCTAGAGGGAGCCCAAATAATGGCTACACCTTC.

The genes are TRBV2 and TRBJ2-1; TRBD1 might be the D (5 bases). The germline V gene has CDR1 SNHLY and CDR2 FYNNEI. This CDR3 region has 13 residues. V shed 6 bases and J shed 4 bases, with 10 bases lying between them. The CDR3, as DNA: TGTGCCAGCAGGATTGGGGCTTACAATGAGCAGTTCTTC. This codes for CASRIGAYNEQFF.

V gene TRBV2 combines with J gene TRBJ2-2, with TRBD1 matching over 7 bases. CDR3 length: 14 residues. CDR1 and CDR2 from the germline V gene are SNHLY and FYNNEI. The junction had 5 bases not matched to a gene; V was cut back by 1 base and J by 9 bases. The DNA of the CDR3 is TGTGCCAGCAGTGAAGGGACAGGCCAGCGGGAGCTGTTTTTT. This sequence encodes CASSEGTGQRELFF.

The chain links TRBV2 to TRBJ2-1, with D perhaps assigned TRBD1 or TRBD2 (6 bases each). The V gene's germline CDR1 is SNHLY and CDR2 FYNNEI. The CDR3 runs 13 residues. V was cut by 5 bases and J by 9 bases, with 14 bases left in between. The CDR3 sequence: CASSTGTGGEQFF. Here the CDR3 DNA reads TGTGCCAGCAGTACAGGGACCGGGGGTGAGCAGTTCTTC.

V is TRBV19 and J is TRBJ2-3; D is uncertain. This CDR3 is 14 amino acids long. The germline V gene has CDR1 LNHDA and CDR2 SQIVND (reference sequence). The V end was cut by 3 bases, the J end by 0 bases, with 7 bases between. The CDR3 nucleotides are TGTGCCAGTAGTATCTTCACCAGCACAGATACGCAGTATTTT. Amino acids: CASSIFTSTDTQYF.

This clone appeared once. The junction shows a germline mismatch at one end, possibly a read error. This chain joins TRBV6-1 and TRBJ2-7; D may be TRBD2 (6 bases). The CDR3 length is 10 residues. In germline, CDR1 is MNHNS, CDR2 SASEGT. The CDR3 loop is CIGEAYEQYF. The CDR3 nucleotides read TGCATCGGGGAGGCCTACGAGCAGTACTTC.

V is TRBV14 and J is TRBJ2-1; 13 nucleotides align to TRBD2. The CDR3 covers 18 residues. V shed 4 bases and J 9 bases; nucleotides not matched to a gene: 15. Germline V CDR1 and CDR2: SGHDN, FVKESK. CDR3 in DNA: TGTGCCAGCAGCCCCAGGACTAGCGGGAGCTTAGGGTCGGGTGAGCAGTTCTTC. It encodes CASSPRTSGSLGSGEQFF.

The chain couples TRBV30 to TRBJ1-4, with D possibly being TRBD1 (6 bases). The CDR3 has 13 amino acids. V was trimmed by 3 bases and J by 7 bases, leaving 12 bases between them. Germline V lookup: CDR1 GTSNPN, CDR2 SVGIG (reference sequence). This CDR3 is CAWSRGQTEKLFF. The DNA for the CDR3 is TGTGCCTGGAGCCGGGGGCAAACTGAAAAACTGTTTTTT.

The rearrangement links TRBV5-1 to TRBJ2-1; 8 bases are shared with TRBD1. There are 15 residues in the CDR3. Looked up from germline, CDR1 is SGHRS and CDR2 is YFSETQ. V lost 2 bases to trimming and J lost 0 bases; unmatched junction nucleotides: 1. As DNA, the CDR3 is TGCGCCAGCAGCTTCACAGGGGGCTCCTACAATGAGCAGTTCTTC. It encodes CASSFTGGSYNEQFF.

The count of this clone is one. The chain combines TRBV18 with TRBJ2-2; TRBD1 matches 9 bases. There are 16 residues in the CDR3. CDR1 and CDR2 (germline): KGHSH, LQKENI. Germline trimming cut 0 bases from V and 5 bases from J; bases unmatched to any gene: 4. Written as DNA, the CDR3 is TGTGCCAGCTCACCACCGGGACAGGGAGTTACCGGGGAGCTGTTTTTT. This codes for CASSPPGQGVTGELFF.